The clone carrying this TCR beta chain was recorded many times. What it recognizes is unknown. During its preparation, the TCRbeta library received unique molecular identifiers. TCRdb redid the calling of the PCR reads with MiXCR, one entry per CDR3 protein. Of 150,000 to 250,000 distinct CDR3 sequences in the sample, 5% to 6.5% are singletons; the top ten hold under 5%. The CDR3 consists of 14 residues. Germline V gives CDR1 SQVTM, CDR2 ANQGSEA. The junction had 4 bases not matched to a gene; V was cut back by 2 bases and J by 4 bases. This specimen comes from a study of T-cell reconstitution after alpha-beta-depleted transplantation in children. Regarding the study as a whole: T cells produced anew were the main source of T-cell counts and diversity one year after transplant. As was reported, about two months after transplant, alpha-beta T cells came from several hundred expanded graft clones. Day-60 TCRbeta diversity that was high in some patients was derived from surviving recipient T cells and thymic progenitors.

This sequence was found in a girl under two years old with combined immunodeficiency, due to receive a stem cell transplant. The specimen was PBMCs, collected before TCRalphabeta/CD19-depleted stem cell transplant. J is TRBJ2-7 and V is TRBV29-1, with 11 positions matching TRBD1. CDR3 region: CSVEPGTGGYEQYF. CDR3 sequence (DNA): TGCAGCGTTGAACCAGGGACAGGGGGGTACGAGCAGTACTTC.